One sample yielded the 3 T cell receptor beta chains listed below, sequenced in a study of a mutant IDH1 vaccine in newly diagnosed glioma. Method: immunoSEQ multiplex PCR; TCRdb's copy keeps in-frame clones and lacks some. The table shows just over 80,000 clones, with around 85% occurring only once. Time point defined: week 23, last vaccination. Each dose of the vaccine consisted of 300 ug of mutant IDH1 20-mer peptide, with topical imiquimod. Their specific antigens are unknown. Material: PBMCs, obtained from a glioma patient whose treatment included an IDH1 peptide vaccine. Receptor source: a man aged 25-45 years with glioma. Some clones in this sample may be carry-over from other donors' samples.

The CDR3 loop reads CASKLGFRNQPQHF. CDR3 DNA sequence: TGTGCCAGTAAGCTAGGGTTCCGGAATCAGCCCCAGCATTTT. The chain links TRBV7-2 to TRBJ1-5; no definite D call. The V end lost 9 bases, the J end lost 4 bases, and 16 bases lay between the germline ends. The CDR3 extends over 14 amino acids. The germline V gene has CDR1 SGHTA and CDR2 FQGNSA.

The chain links TRBV4-3 to TRBJ2-3; D is unresolved. V shed 0 bases and J shed 2 bases, with 6 bases lying between them. In germline, CDR1 is LGHNA, CDR2 YSLEER. The CDR3 extends over 14 amino acids. DNA of the CDR3: TGCGCCAGCAGCCAAGATTCCATCACAGATACGCAGTATTTT. Its translation: CASSQDSITDTQYF.

V gene TRBV30 combines with J gene TRBJ2-7; D gene uncertain. The ends were cut back, 0 bases at V and 2 bases at J, with 8 bases in the middle. The CDR3 contains 13 residues. From germline, CDR1 is GTSNPN and CDR2 SVGIG (reference sequence). In DNA form, the CDR3 reads TGTGCCTGGAGTGTACTCGGTCCCTACGAGCAGTACTTC. Protein product: CAWSVLGPYEQYF.